The sequence of this T cell receptor beta chain was determined in a study of post-analysis software for immune sequencing data. Study-wide context: The patients showed relapsing-remitting, secondary progressive and progressive-relapsing multiple sclerosis courses. The study, taken as a whole, reports: When the samples were clustered directly with F measure, those that had been prepared in the same batch showed strong co-clustering. The study found significantly lower normalized Chao1 diversity in multiple sclerosis patients than in controls. About five TRBV segments appeared more often in patients than in controls, and TRBV5-6, TRBV5-1 and TRBV20-1 were among these.

Unique molecular identifiers featured in each of the TCR beta cDNA libraries. The yield from about 1 to 10 million T cells was roughly 0.5 million cDNA molecules in total. MiXCR, applied by TCRdb to the PCR reads, yields one record per CDR3 protein. The table has about 430,000 distinct CDR3 sequences, approximately 42% seen once. From germline, CDR1 is MDHEN and CDR2 SYDVKM. This CDR3 is 16 amino acids long. Trimming pared 5 bases from V and 1 base from J, leaving 15 bases between. For this clonotype: Antigen unknown.

This receptor was taken from a girl aged 2 to 9 with multiple sclerosis. The V and J genes are TRBV28 and TRBJ2-4; no reliable D call. Sequenced input: blood. CDR3 nucleotide sequence: TGTGCCAGCAGTCCAAGGGATTTTGGGGCCAAAAACATTCAGTACTTC. Residues: CASSPRDFGAKNIQYF.